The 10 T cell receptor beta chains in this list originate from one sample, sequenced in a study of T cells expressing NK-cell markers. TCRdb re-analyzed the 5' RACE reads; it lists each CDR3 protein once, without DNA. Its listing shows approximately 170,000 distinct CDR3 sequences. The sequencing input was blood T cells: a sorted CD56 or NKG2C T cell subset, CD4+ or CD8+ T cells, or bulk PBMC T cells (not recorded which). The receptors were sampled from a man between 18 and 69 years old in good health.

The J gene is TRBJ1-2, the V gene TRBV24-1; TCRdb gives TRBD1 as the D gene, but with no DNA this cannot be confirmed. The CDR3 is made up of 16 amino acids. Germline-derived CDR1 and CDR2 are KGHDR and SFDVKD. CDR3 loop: CATSESGQARRGGYTF.

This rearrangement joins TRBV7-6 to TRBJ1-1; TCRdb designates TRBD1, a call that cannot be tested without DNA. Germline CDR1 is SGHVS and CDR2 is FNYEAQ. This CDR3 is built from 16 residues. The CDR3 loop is CASSLREPGDFTEAFF.

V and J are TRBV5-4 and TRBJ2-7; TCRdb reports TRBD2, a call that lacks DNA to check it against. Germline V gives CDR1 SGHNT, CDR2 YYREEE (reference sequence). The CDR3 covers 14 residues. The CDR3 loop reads CASSLEGRAVEQYF.

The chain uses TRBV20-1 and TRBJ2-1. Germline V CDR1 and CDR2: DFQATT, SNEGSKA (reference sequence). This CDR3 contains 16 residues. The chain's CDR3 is CSARDTAAESYNEQFF.

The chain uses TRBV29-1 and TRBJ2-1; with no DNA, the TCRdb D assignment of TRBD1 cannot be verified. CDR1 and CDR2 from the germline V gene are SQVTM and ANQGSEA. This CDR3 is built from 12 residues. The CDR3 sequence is CSVGTGGQGQFF.

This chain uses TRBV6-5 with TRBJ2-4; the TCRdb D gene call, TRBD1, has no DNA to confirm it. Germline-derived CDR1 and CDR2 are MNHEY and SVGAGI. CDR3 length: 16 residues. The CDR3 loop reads CASRYRDEGGENIQYF.

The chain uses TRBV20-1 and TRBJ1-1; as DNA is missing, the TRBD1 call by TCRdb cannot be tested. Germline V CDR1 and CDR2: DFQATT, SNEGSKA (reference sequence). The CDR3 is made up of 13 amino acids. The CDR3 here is CSASRGTLTEAFF.

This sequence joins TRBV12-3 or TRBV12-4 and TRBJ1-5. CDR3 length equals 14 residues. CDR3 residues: CASSLDGSNQPQHF.

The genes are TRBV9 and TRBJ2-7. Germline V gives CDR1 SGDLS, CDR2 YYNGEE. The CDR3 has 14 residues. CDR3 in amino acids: CASSVVGESYEQYF. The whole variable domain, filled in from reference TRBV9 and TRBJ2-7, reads DSGVTQTPKHLITATGQRVTLRCSPRSGDLSVYWYQQSLDQGLQFLIQYYNGEERAKGNILERFSAQQFPDLHSELNLSSLELGDSALYFCASSVVGESYEQYFGPGTRLTVT.

The CDR3: CASSNDGVGNQPQHF. The chain couples TRBV6-1 to TRBJ1-5. CDR3 length: 15 residues. Germline V lookup: CDR1 MNHNS, CDR2 SASEGT.